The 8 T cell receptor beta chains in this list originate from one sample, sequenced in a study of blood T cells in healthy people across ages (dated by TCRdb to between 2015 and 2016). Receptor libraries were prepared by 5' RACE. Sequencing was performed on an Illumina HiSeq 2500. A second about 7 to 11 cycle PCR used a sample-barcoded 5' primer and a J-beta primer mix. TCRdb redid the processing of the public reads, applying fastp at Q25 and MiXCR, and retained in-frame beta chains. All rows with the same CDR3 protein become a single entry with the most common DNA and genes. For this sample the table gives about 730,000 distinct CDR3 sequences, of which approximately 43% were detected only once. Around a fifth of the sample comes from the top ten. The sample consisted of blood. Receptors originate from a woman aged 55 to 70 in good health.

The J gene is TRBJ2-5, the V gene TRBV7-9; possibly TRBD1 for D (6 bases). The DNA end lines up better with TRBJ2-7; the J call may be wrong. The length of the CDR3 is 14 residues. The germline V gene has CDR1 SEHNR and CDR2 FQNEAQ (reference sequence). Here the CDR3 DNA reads TGTGCCAGCAGCCTATGGGGCAGAGGGGGCGAGCAGTACTTC. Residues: CASSLWGRGGEQYF.

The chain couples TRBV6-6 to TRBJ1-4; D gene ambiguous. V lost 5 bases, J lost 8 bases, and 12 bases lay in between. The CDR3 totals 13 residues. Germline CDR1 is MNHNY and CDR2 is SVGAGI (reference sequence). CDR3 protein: CASSGKRKEKLFF. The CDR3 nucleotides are TGTGCCAGCAGTGGTAAGCGAAAGGAAAAACTGTTTTTT.

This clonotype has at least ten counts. The CDR3 nucleotides read TGCAGTGCTAGAGATTGGGGGGACGAGCAGTACTTC. Protein sequence: CSARDWGDEQYF. The chain is built from TRBV20-1 and TRBJ2-7; tentatively, D is TRBD2 (6 bases). Germline V gives CDR1 DFQATT, CDR2 SNEGSKA (reference sequence). The length of the CDR3 is 12 residues. V lost 0 bases and J 5 bases, leaving 8 bases between the germline ends.

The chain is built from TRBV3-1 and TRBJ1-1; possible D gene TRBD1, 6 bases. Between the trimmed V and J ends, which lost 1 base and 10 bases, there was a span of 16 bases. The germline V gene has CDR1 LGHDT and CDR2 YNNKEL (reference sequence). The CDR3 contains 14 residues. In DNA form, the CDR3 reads TGTGCCAGCAGCCAAGTCGGACAGTCGTGGGGAGCTTTCTTT. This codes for CASSQVGQSWGAFF.

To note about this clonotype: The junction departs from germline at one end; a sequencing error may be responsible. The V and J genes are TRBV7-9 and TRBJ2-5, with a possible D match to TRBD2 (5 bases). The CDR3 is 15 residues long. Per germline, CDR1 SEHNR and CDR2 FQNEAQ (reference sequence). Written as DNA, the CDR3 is TGTACCAGCAGCTTAGCGAGTTCCCAAGAAGAGACCCAGTACTTC. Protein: CTSSLASSQEETQYF.

The CDR3 sequence: CSASGSGLFGYTF. The CDR3 coding sequence is TGCAGTGCTAGCGGGTCAGGGCTCTTCGGCTACACCTTC. The genes are TRBV20-1 and TRBJ1-2; tentatively, D is TRBD1 (5 bases). V lost 3 bases and J lost 8, with 16 bases in between. From germline, CDR1 is DFQATT and CDR2 SNEGSKA (reference sequence). The CDR3 spans 13 residues.

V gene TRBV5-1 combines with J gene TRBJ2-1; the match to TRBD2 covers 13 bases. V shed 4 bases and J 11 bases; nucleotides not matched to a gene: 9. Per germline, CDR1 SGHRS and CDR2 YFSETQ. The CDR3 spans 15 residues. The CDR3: CASSALAGGSLKQFF. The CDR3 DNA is TGCGCCAGCAGCGCACTAGCGGGAGGGTCGCTGAAGCAGTTCTTC.

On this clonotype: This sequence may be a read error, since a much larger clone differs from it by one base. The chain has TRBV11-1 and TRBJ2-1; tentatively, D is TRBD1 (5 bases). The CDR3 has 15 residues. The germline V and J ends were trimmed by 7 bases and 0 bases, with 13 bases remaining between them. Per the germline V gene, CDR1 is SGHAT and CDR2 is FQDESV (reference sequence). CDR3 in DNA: TGTGCCAGCACCATGGGGCGTTGCTCCTACAATGAGCAGTTCTTC. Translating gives CASTMGRCSYNEQFF.